This TCR beta chain was observed in a study of blood T cell repertoires in COVID-19. Study summary: From the United States, Italy and Spain came samples of acute and convalescent COVID-19. The cDNA or gDNA used as material had been derived from T cells, B-cell-depleted T cells, or PBMCs.

In the study's own analysis: Using reference gene primer amplification, nucleated cell counts were estimated. Generated by immunoSEQ multiplex PCR, the TCRdb table keeps only in-frame clones and is missing some. From that table come the V and J calls and clone size; the DNA was used to work out D and trimming. The sample includes tens of thousands of clones, about 90% seen only once; the top ten take 6.5% to 8.5%. Germline V gene lookup returns CDR1 LNHDA and CDR2 SQIVND (reference sequence). This CDR3 contains 12 residues. V gave up 3 bases and J gave up 6 bases, with 6 bases separating them. Sequenced input: peripheral blood. The chain has TRBV19 and TRBJ1-5; D unresolved. The sequence came from a middle-aged man with active COVID-19. CDR3 bases: TGTGCCAGTAGTATCGGCGGTCAGCCCCAGCATTTT. Translation gives CASSIGGQPQHF.